This entry describes one T cell receptor (beta chain). The data originate from a study of blood T cell repertoires in COVID-19. Study-level background: Researchers got acute and convalescent COVID-19 samples from the United States, Italy and Spain. PBMCs, B-cell-depleted T cells, or T cells were the source of the cDNA or gDNA that made up the material.

The authors' processing: Scientists estimated how many nucleated cells there were by amplifying reference gene primers. Here immunoSEQ multiplex PCR was the method, and the copy in TCRdb shows in-frame clones only, minus some. The V and J calls and clone size were taken over from that table, and D and trimming were inferred from the DNA. The data contain 140,000 to 150,000 clones, around four fifths of them singletons. This receptor was taken from a human donor in a cohort sampled during active COVID-19. Sequencing was performed on peripheral blood.

CDR3 in amino acids: CASVWGGVKYEQYV. The DNA of the CDR3 is TGTGCCAGCGTCTGGGGGGGCGTAAAATACGAGCAGTACGTC. This chain connects TRBV14 to TRBJ2-7; tentative D call: TRBD2 (7 bases). The CDR3 spans 14 residues. CDR1 and CDR2 (germline): SGHDN, FVKESK. Trimming left V 8 bases short and J 4 bases short, with 18 bases between.